The 3 T cell receptor beta chains presented below share a single source sample, sequenced in a study of T cell responses to AZD1222 COVID-19 vaccine. The assay was immunoSEQ multiplex PCR, and TCRdb's table has in-frame clones only and misses some. The sample records approximately 190,000 clones, approximately 92% being singletons. The specimen was peripheral blood, collected on day 0 of AZD1222 vaccination. These receptors all come from an adult in good health.

This chain uses TRBV10-3 with TRBJ1-1, with D unclear. The V and J ends lost 2 bases and 8 bases respectively, with 12 bases between them. The CDR3 is 13 residues long. The germline V gene encodes CDR1 ENHRY and CDR2 SYGVKD. The CDR3 sequence: CAISERQTDEAFF. In DNA, the CDR3 is TGTGCCATCAGTGAGAGGCAAACAGACGAAGCTTTCTTT.

This CDR3 is CASSYGWGNEQFF. The DNA of the CDR3 is TGTGCCAGCAGTTACGGGTGGGGTAATGAGCAGTTCTTC. The V call is TRBV6-6, the J call TRBJ2-1; D unclear. The CDR3 is made up of 13 amino acids. Germline V lookup: CDR1 MNHNY, CDR2 SVGAGI (reference sequence). Trimming pared 2 bases from V and 7 bases from J, leaving 9 bases between.

The V and J genes are TRBV7-8 and TRBJ2-5, with TRBD2 matching 11 bases. The CDR3 is made up of 17 amino acids. Germline V lookup: CDR1 SGHVS, CDR2 FQNEAQ. V dropped 1 base and J dropped 4; count of bases not matched to a gene: 8. Here the CDR3 reads CASSLVPRSGGGETQYF. CDR3 in DNA: TGTGCCAGCAGCTTAGTTCCCCGTAGCGGGGGGGGAGAGACCCAGTACTTC.